This TCR beta chain was found in a study of PD-1 blockade in classical Hodgkin lymphoma. A word on this clone: Its antigen is undetermined.

The table came from immunoSEQ multiplex PCR; TCRdb's copy has only in-frame clones and leaves some out. The table shows about 94,000 clones, with about 92% occurring only once. Study outcomes and limitations: Newly diagnosed patients were reported to start with lower TCR diversity than healthy donors.

Looked up from germline, CDR1 is SGDLS and CDR2 is YYNGEE. The CDR3 has 16 residues. Unmatched junction bases numbered 7, after V lost 0 bases and J lost 4 bases. Time point meaning: cycle 4 day 1 (C4D1), after less than 7 weeks of nivolumab. Relapse was seen in all patients after autologous stem cell transplantation, and brentuximab vedotin exposure was variable. The chain employs TRBV9 and TRBJ2-7, with TRBD2 identical over 10 bases. The sequence derives from a human donor with classical Hodgkin lymphoma. Sequencing was performed on peripheral blood mononuclear cells (PBMCs), taken before the fourth cycle of nivolumab. CDR3 loop: CASSVDPSGRIYEQYF. The CDR3 region has the DNA TGTGCCAGCAGCGTAGATCCTAGCGGGAGAATATACGAGCAGTACTTC.